The 32 T cell receptor beta chains below were found in one sample sequenced in a study of CXCR3-negative and CXCR3-positive naive CD8 T cells. cDNA libraries for TRB were generated by 5' RACE incorporating UMI labels. TCRdb reanalyzed the 5' RACE reads and collapses them to one entry per CDR3 protein, without DNA. The table lists around 88,000 distinct CDR3 sequences. Their antigens remain unidentified. Study observations and caveats: More hydrophobic TRB CDR3s occurred in CXCR3-positive than in CXCR3-negative naive cells.

The sample taken for sequencing was naive CXCR3+ CD8+ T cells from blood. As to subset: CD45RO-CCR7+CD27+CD95- naive CD8+ T cells expressing CXCR3 (TNR3+). These receptors came from a human donor in good health. Some clones in this sample may be carry-over from other donors' samples.

This chain uses TRBV27 with TRBJ2-5; the TCRdb call, TRBD2, lacks DNA for checking. From germline, CDR1 is MNHEY and CDR2 SMNVEV (reference sequence). The CDR3 contains 16 residues. The CDR3 sequence is CASKETLGTSAETQYF.

The gene calls are TRBV28 and TRBJ2-7. Germline lookup yields CDR1 MDHEN and CDR2 SYDVKM. This CDR3 comprises 13 residues. The CDR3 region is CASSLVRFYEQYF. Full variable domain (remainder filled in from reference TRBV28 and TRBJ2-7): DVKVTQSSRYLVKRTGEKVFLECVQDMDHENMFWYRQDPGLGLRLIYFSYDVKMKEKGDIPEGYSVSREKKERFSLILESASTNQTSMYLCASSLVRFYEQYFGPGTRLTVT.

The rearrangement joins TRBV4-1 to TRBJ2-7; TCRdb proposes TRBD1, but this gene call is untestable without DNA. Germline lookup yields CDR1 MGHRA and CDR2 YSYEKL. There are 15 residues in the CDR3. The CDR3 spells CASKPLQDTDYEQYF.

The chain is built from TRBV5-6 and TRBJ2-3; TCRdb's D gene call, TRBD1, goes unchecked for lack of DNA. The CDR3 runs 14 residues. CDR1 and CDR2 (germline): SGHDT, YYEEEE. CDR3 in amino acids: CASSLGAGKDTQYF.

Here the CDR3 reads CASSQARQTLAEAFF. The rearrangement links TRBV3-1 to TRBJ1-1. Germline V gives CDR1 LGHDT, CDR2 YNNKEL (reference sequence). The CDR3 length is 15 residues.

The chain links TRBV18 to TRBJ2-7; with no DNA, the TCRdb D assignment of TRBD2 cannot be verified. The CDR3 extends over 16 amino acids. Per the germline V gene, CDR1 is KGHSH and CDR2 is LQKENI. CDR3 amino acids: CGSSPIPGEARDEQYF. The full variable domain, its missing parts supplied by reference TRBV18 and TRBJ2-7, is NAGVMQNPRHLVRRRGQEARLRCSPMKGHSHVYWYRQLPEEGLKFMVYLQKENIIDESGMPKERFSAEFPKEGPSILRIQQVVRGDSAAYFCGSSPIPGEARDEQYFGPGTRLTVT.

The chain has TRBV4-2 and TRBJ1-2. Germline V gene lookup returns CDR1 LGHNA and CDR2 YNFKEQ. There are 15 residues in the CDR3. The CDR3 protein is CASSQGLGPSWGYTF.

The rearrangement links TRBV27 to TRBJ1-1. In germline, CDR1 is MNHEY, CDR2 SMNVEV (reference sequence). The CDR3 totals 14 residues. This chain's CDR3 is CASSLDTSGTEAFF.

V and J are TRBV20-1 and TRBJ1-1. This CDR3 region has 12 residues. The V gene's germline CDR1 is DFQATT and CDR2 SNEGSKA (reference sequence). The chain's CDR3 is CSAREVILEAFF.

The chain couples TRBV6-2 or TRBV6-3 to TRBJ2-7. CDR3 length equals 14 residues. Germline V lookup: CDR1 MNHEY, CDR2 SVGEGT. The CDR3 reads CASSLDINSYEQYF.

The chain combines TRBV28 with TRBJ2-7; TCRdb outputs TRBD2, but without DNA this stays unchecked. This CDR3 contains 15 residues. Germline lookup yields CDR1 MDHEN and CDR2 SYDVKM. The CDR3 spells CASSLGAGGLYEQYF.

The chain combines TRBV5-1 with TRBJ2-1; TCRdb reports TRBD2, a call that lacks DNA to check it against. The CDR3 consists of 17 residues. Germline assignment: CDR1 SGHRS and CDR2 YFSETQ. The CDR3 reads CASSLGPGLAGADEQFF.

This chain joins TRBV11-3 and TRBJ2-1; the TCRdb call, TRBD2, lacks DNA for checking. The CDR3 length is 15 residues. Germline V gives CDR1 SGHNT, CDR2 YENEEA. The chain's CDR3 is CASSATSGTYNEQFF. Full variable domain (rest looked up from reference TRBV11-3 and TRBJ2-1): EAGVVQSPRYKIIEKKQPVAFWCNPISGHNTLYWYLQNLGQGPELLIRYENEEAVDDSQLPKDRFSAERLKGVDSTLKIQPAELGDSAVYLCASSATSGTYNEQFFGPGTRLTVL.

The genes are TRBV7-9 and TRBJ2-7; TCRdb returns TRBD1, unconfirmable since there is no DNA. Per germline, CDR1 SEHNR and CDR2 FQNEAQ (reference sequence). This CDR3 is built from 16 residues. The CDR3 sequence: CASSPGQGFRSYEQYF.

The chain employs TRBV7-6 and TRBJ2-7; TCRdb's D gene call, TRBD1, goes unchecked for lack of DNA. CDR3 length: 13 residues. Germline V CDR1 and CDR2: SGHVS, FNYEAQ. Here the CDR3 reads CASSLTGLSEQYF. Supplemented by reference TRBV7-6 and TRBJ2-7, the full variable domain reads GAGVSQSPRYKVTKRGQDVALRCDPISGHVSLYWYRQALGQGPEFLTYFNYEAQQDKSGLPNDRFSAERPEGSISTLTIQRTEQRDSAMYRCASSLTGLSEQYFGPGTRLTVT.

The CDR3 spells CASSYGDSYTGELFF. The chain is built from TRBV6-5 and TRBJ2-2; TCRdb proposes TRBD1, but this gene call is untestable without DNA. The CDR3 length is 15 residues. Germline V gene lookup returns CDR1 MNHEY and CDR2 SVGAGI.

The chain uses TRBV10-3 and TRBJ2-7; TCRdb calls TRBD2, which cannot be checked without DNA. Per the germline V gene, CDR1 is ENHRY and CDR2 is SYGVKD. This CDR3 is 14 amino acids long. The CDR3 sequence: CAIRGTSGNYEQYF.

The chain joins TRBV28 to TRBJ2-2. The CDR3 is made up of 12 amino acids. Germline lookup yields CDR1 MDHEN and CDR2 SYDVKM. The CDR3 loop reads CASSFYTGELFF.

The chain employs TRBV28 and TRBJ2-1; the TRBD1 assignment by TCRdb is unverifiable without DNA. The CDR3 length is 16 residues. Germline V gene lookup returns CDR1 MDHEN and CDR2 SYDVKM. The CDR3 here is CASSFLRTGTDNEQFF.

The V call is TRBV7-9, the J call TRBJ2-7; checking the TCRdb D call of TRBD1 is not possible without DNA. The CDR3 is 13 amino acids. Germline assignment: CDR1 SEHNR and CDR2 FQNEAQ (reference sequence). The CDR3 is CASSQPGDYEQYF.

The chain uses TRBV5-1 and TRBJ2-2. Germline CDR1 is SGHRS and CDR2 is YFSETQ. CDR3 size: 14 residues. This chain's CDR3 is CASSIGSGLGELFF.

V gene TRBV29-1 combines with J gene TRBJ2-7; TCRdb returns TRBD1, unconfirmable since there is no DNA. The germline V gene has CDR1 SQVTM and CDR2 ANQGSEA. The CDR3 has 11 amino acids. The CDR3 is CSVVSGLEQYF.

J is TRBJ2-5 and V is TRBV7-9; TCRdb designates TRBD1, a call that cannot be tested without DNA. Germline CDR1 reads SEHNR; CDR2 reads FQNEAQ (reference sequence). CDR3 length: 15 residues. This CDR3 is CASSFGGGSGETQYF.

The genes are TRBV29-1 and TRBJ2-1; the D gene TCRdb calls, TRBD1, cannot be checked with no DNA. The CDR3 covers 11 residues. The V gene's germline CDR1 is SQVTM and CDR2 ANQGSEA. The CDR3 here is CSGNAGGQQFF.

The rearrangement uses TRBV9 and TRBJ2-1. The CDR3 extends over 18 amino acids. Per germline, CDR1 SGDLS and CDR2 YYNGEE. CDR3 sequence: CASSVVGEEQSSYNEQFF.

The gene calls are TRBV7-9 and TRBJ1-5; TCRdb proposes TRBD1, but this gene call is untestable without DNA. CDR3 length: 16 amino acids. Germline V gene data show CDR1 as SEHNR and CDR2 as FQNEAQ (reference sequence). The CDR3 spells CASSAWTGEHNQPQHF.

The chain joins TRBV24-1 to TRBJ2-2; TCRdb picks TRBD1, but there is no DNA to check that call. Germline V CDR1 and CDR2: KGHDR, SFDVKD. The CDR3 is made up of 19 amino acids. The chain's CDR3 is CATSEPRYRGRGGTGELFF.

The V call is TRBV14, the J call TRBJ2-4; absent DNA, TCRdb's TRBD1 call cannot be checked. The CDR3 totals 16 residues. CDR1 and CDR2 (germline): SGHDN, FVKESK. The CDR3 spells CASSQGTGRSKNIQYF.

The chain links TRBV6-2 or TRBV6-3 to TRBJ2-7. The CDR3 is made up of 15 amino acids. CDR1 is MNHEY, CDR2 SVGEGT, per germline. The CDR3 sequence is CASRFFKKPDYEQYF.

CDR3 sequence: CSVIAGQADTQYF. The chain employs TRBV29-1 and TRBJ2-3; TCRdb calls TRBD1, which cannot be checked without DNA. This CDR3 region has 13 residues. From germline, CDR1 is SQVTM and CDR2 ANQGSEA.

The rearrangement links TRBV29-1 to TRBJ2-1; no DNA is available, so the TRBD1 call from TCRdb remains unchecked. Looked up from germline, CDR1 is SQVTM and CDR2 is ANQGSEA. The CDR3 loop spans 14 amino acids. CDR3 sequence: CSVEEVTGYNEQFF.

The chain employs TRBV5-1 and TRBJ2-2; TCRdb names TRBD1, which stays unverified in the absence of DNA. The CDR3 spans 17 residues. CDR1 SGHRS and CDR2 YFSETQ come from the germline V gene. The CDR3: CASSSGGQGLNTGELFF.